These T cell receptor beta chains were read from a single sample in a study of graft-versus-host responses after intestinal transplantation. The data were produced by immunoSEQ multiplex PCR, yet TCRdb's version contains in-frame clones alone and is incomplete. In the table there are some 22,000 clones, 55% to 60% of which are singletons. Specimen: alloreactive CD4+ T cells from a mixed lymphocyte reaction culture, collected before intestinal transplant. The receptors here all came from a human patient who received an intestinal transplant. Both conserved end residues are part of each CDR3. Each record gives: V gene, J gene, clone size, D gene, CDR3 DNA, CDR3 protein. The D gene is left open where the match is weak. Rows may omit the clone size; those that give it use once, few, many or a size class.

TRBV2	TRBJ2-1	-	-	TGTGCCAGCAGTGAGGACTACTACAATGAGCAGTTCTTC	CASSEDYYNEQFF
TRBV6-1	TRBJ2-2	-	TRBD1	TGTGCCAGCAGTGAGCCCGGGACAGTTATTGGGGAGCTGTTTTTT	CASSEPGTVIGELFF
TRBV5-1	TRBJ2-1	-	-	TGCGCCAGCAGCTTGTCCGGCGGAGGGAATGAGCAGTTCTTC	CASSLSGGGNEQFF
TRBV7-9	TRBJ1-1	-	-	TGTGCCAGCAGCTCCCTCGCGGGGTCTCCTGGAGCTTTCTTT	CASSSLAGSPGAFF
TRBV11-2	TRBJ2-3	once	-	TGTGCCAGCAAACTAGGCTCGGCAGATACGCAGTATTTT	CASKLGSADTQYF
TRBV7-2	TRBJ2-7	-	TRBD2	TGTGCCAGCAGCTTAGCCGGGACTAGCGGGGGTTACGAGCAGTACTTC	CASSLAGTSGGYEQYF
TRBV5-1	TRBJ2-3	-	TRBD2	TGCGCCAGCAGCCTAGGGATAAGACCGGGACTAGCGGGAGATACGCAGTATTTT	CASSLGIRPGLAGDTQYF
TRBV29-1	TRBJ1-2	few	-	TGCAGCGGTGGAGGGAGTGGTGGCTACACCTTC	CSGGGSGGYTF
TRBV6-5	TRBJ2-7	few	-	TGTGCCAGCAGTTACGCCTGGACTACCGGGGAGCAGTACTTC	CASSYAWTTGEQYF
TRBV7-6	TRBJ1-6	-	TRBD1	TGTGCCAGCAGCTTAGGGCCGGGACAGCGGAGCTCCTATAATTCACCCCTCCACTTT	CASSLGPGQRSSYNSPLHF
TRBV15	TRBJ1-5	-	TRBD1	TGTGCCACCAGCAGAGATCTCGTGAGGGGGCGAACCATCTATAGCAATCAGCCCCAGCATTTT	CATSRDLVRGRTIYSNQPQHF
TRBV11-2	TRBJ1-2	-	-	TGTGCCAGCAGCTTAGATGTAACAGGTTCAGGCTACTATGGCTACACCTTC	CASSLDVTGSGYYGYTF
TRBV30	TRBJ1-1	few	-	TGTGCCTGGAATTTTGGGGCCACTGAAGCTTTCTTT	CAWNFGATEAFF
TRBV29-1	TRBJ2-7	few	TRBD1	TGCAGCGTCGCGCCGACAGGGGCCGGATACGAGCAGTACTTC	CSVAPTGAGYEQYF
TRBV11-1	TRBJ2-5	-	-	TGTGCCAGCAGCTTAGTGAGACACGCAGAGACCCAGTACTTC	CASSLVRHAETQYF
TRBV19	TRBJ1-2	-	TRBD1	TGTGCCAGTACCCTACAGGGGGCCGATTGGGTTAACTATGGCTACACCTTC	CASTLQGADWVNYGYTF
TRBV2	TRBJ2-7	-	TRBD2	TGTGCCAGCAGATTACTAGCGGAGCCGATCTACGAGCAGTACTTC	CASRLLAEPIYEQYF
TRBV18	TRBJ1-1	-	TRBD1	TGTGCCAGCTCACCCGACAGGGTCCCCAACGAAGCTTTCTTT	CASSPDRVPNEAFF
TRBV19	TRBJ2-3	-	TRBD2	TGTGCCAGTAGTGCGGGACTAGCGGCTCGCACAGATACGCAGTATTTT	CASSAGLAARTDTQYF
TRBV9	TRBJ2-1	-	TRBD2	TGTGCCAGCAGCGCCGTTCCGGGACTAGCATTTGGCGGTGAGCAGTTCTTC	CASSAVPGLAFGGEQFF
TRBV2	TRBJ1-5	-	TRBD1	TGTGCCAGCAGTGAGGACAGGGGCAGGGGCAATCAGCCCCAGCATTTT	CASSEDRGRGNQPQHF
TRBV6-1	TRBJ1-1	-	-	TGTGCCAGCAGATATTTTACGGGACAGAACACTGAAGCTTTCTTT	CASRYFTGQNTEAFF
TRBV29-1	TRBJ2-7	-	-	TGCAGCGTTGTGGGTGGCGGTCCCTACGAGCAGTACTTC	CSVVGGGPYEQYF
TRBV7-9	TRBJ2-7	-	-	TGTGCCAGCAGCTTGGCAGGGTCGAACGAGCAGTACTTC	CASSLAGSNEQYF
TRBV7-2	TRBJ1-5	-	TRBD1	TGTGCCAGCAGCCGGGACAGGGGAAATCAGCCCCAGCATTTT	CASSRDRGNQPQHF
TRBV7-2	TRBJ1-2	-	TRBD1	TGTGCCAGCAGCTTAAGGCAGGGGGGCGGCTACACCTTC	CASSLRQGGGYTF
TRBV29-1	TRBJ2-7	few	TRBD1	TGCAGCGCCATGACAGGGTCCTACGAGCAGTACTTC	CSAMTGSYEQYF
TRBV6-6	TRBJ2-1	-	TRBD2	TGTGCCAGCAGACTAGCGGGAGTATTTGAGCAGTTCTTC	CASRLAGVFEQFF
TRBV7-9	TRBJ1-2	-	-	TGTGCCAGCAGCCCAGCGATAGGGGGCTATGGCTACACCTTC	CASSPAIGGYGYTF
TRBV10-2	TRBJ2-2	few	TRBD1	TGCGCCGGATACAGGGGTGTAAACACCGGGGAGCTGTTTTTT	CAGYRGVNTGELFF
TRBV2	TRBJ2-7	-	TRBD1	TGTGCCAGCAGTGAACGACAGGGGCAGGGGGGATACGAGCAGTACTTC	CASSERQGQGGYEQYF
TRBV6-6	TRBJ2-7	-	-	TGTGCCAGCAGTCAGGGAGGGGGGGGACTCTCCTACGAGCAGTACTTC	CASSQGGGGLSYEQYF
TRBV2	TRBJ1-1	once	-	TGTGCCAGCAGTGACCTTGGACTGATGAACACTGAAGCTTTCTTT	CASSDLGLMNTEAFF
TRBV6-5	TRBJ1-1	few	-	TGTGCCAGCAGTTCACATAACGCCGGGGCTTTCTTT	CASSSHNAGAFF
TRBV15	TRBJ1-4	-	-	TGTGCCACCAGCCCCCGGGGGTCCGGCTTTGAAAAACTGTTTTTT	CATSPRGSGFEKLFF
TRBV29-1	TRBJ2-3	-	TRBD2	TGCAGCGTTGCCCCCACTAGCGGGAGTACAGATACGCAGTATTTT	CSVAPTSGSTDTQYF
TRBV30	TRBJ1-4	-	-	TGTGCCTGGAAGGGCAGGGCAAATGAAAAACTGTTTTTT	CAWKGRANEKLFF
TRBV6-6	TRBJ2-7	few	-	TGTGCCAGCAGCCGCGGCCAGTACGAGCAGTACTTC	CASSRGQYEQYF
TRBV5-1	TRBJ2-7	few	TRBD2	TGCGCCAGCAGCTTGCCCTCCACTAGCGGGAACCACGAGCAGTACTTC	CASSLPSTSGNHEQYF
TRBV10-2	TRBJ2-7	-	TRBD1	TGCGCCAGCAGTGATCCCGGGACAGGGGGCAAAGAGCAGTACTTC	CASSDPGTGGKEQYF
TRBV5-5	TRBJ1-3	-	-	TGTGCCAGCAGCTTCCAAAACACCATATATTTT	CASSFQNTIYF
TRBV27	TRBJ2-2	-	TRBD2	TGTGCCAGCAGTTTATTAGGACTAGCGGGTAACACCGGGGAGCTGTTTTTT	CASSLLGLAGNTGELFF
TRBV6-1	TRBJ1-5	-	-	TGTGCCAGCAAACAGGGATCGGGTCAGCCCCAGCATTTT	CASKQGSGQPQHF
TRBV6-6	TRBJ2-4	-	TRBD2	TGTGCCAGCAGTTACCAGCTAGCGGGGTTGGGGAACATTCAGTACTTC	CASSYQLAGLGNIQYF
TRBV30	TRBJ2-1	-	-	TGTGCCTGGAGTGTACTTAGCTTATACAATGAGCAGTTCTTC	CAWSVLSLYNEQFF
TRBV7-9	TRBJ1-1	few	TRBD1	TGTGCCAGCAGCCCGACTCGGACAGGGGACACTGAAGCTTTCTTT	CASSPTRTGDTEAFF
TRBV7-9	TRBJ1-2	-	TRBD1	TGTGCCAGCAGTCTTGGGGCAGGGGGCTATGGCTACACCTTC	CASSLGAGGYGYTF
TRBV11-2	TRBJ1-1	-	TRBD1	TGTGCCAGCAGCTTTCTATCGGGACAGGGGGGTAAGGCTTTCTTT	CASSFLSGQGGKAFF
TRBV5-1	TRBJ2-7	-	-	TGCGCCAGCACCTTAGGGACACCACAACTCTACGAGCAGTACTTC	CASTLGTPQLYEQYF
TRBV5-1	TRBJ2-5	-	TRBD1	TGCGCCAGCAGCTTAACAGGGGGCTACCAAGAGACCCAGTACTTC	CASSLTGGYQETQYF
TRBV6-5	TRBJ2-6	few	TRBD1	TGTGCCACCACAGGGGGCGCTGGGGCCAACGTCCTGACTTTC	CATTGGAGANVLTF
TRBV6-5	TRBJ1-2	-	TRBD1	TGTGCCAGCAGCCCGACAGGGGACTATGGCTACACCTTC	CASSPTGDYGYTF
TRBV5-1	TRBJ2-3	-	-	TGCGCCAGCAGCTTGAACCGGGTGGCAGATACGCAGTATTTT	CASSLNRVADTQYF
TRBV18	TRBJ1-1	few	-	TGTGCCAGCTCGTACAGGGCCCCGAACACTGAAGCTTTCTTT	CASSYRAPNTEAFF
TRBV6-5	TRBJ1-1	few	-	TGTGCCAGCAGCCGTAACCCCCAGGGAGAAGCTTTCTTT	CASSRNPQGEAFF
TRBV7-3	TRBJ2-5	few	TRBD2	TGTGCCAGCAGCTTAAGGGCTAGCGGTCAAGAGACCCAGTACTTC	CASSLRASGQETQYF
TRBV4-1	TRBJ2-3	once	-	TGCGCCAGCAGCCAACCTACTAGTGCGGGTACGCAGTATTTT	CASSQPTSAGTQYF